This T cell receptor (beta chain) originates from a study of cytomegalovirus exposure and HLA in healthy donors. Turning to this clone: Other DNA sequences in the same sample also yield this CDR3.

Researchers ran the PCR with 60 Vbeta and 13 Jbeta primers. TCRdb's copy holds only in-frame clones and misses some; the assay was immunoSEQ multiplex PCR. The table lists 150,000 or so clones, 65% to 85% of them singletons. The J segment lost 4 bases and the V segment lost 4 bases, leaving 4 bases of the junction unmatched. This CDR3 has 13 amino acids. Germline CDR1 reads KGHSH; CDR2 reads LQKENI. Source material: PBMCs. The chain links TRBV18 to TRBJ2-7, with 7 nucleotides matching TRBD1. This sequence originates from a man aged 18 to 29 in good health and CMV-seronegative. For the CDR3, the DNA is TGTGCCAGCTCACGACAGGGTGGGTACGAGCAGTACGTC. Amino acids: CASSRQGGYEQYV.